These 14 T cell receptor beta chains came from one sample sequenced in a study of cytomegalovirus exposure and HLA in healthy donors. PCR was performed using 60 Vbeta and 13 Jbeta primers. Generated by immunoSEQ multiplex PCR, the TCRdb table keeps only in-frame clones and is missing some. Among 85,000 to 120,000 clones, around 82% were seen once, and the ten largest hold 1.6%. The sample comprised PBMCs. The receptors stem from a man aged 45-65 years in good health and CMV-seronegative.

Written as DNA, the CDR3 is TGTGCCAGTAGTATGGGGTACGAAACAGGCCGTGAAGCTTTCTTT. Translation gives CASSMGYETGREAFF. The chain uses TRBV19 and TRBJ1-1; a possible D gene is TRBD1 (5 bases). Per germline, CDR1 LNHDA and CDR2 SQIVND (reference sequence). The CDR3 has 15 residues. V was clipped by 3 bases and J by 7 bases, with 18 bases between them.

The chain couples TRBV7-9 to TRBJ1-1; tentatively, D is TRBD1 (6 bases). The CDR3 length is 13 residues. In germline, CDR1 is SEHNR, CDR2 FQNEAQ (reference sequence). V shed 5 bases and J shed 3 bases, with 10 bases lying between them. Here the CDR3 reads CASSRGGDTEAFF. In DNA, the CDR3 is TGTGCCAGCAGCCGAGGGGGAGACACTGAAGCTTTCTTT.

The chain couples TRBV18 to TRBJ1-5; possible D gene TRBD1, 6 bases. This CDR3 is 15 amino acids long. The V gene's germline CDR1 is KGHSH and CDR2 LQKENI. Trimming pared 3 bases from V and 2 bases from J, leaving 11 bases between. The CDR3 sequence is CASSPRQDRNQPQHF. The CDR3 DNA sequence: TGTGCCAGCTCACCTCGACAGGACCGCAATCAGCCCCAGCATTTT. The full variable domain, in which reference TRBV18 and TRBJ1-5 provide the parts outside the CDR3, is NAGVMQNPRHLVRRRGQEARLRCSPMKGHSHVYWYRQLPEEGLKFMVYLQKENIIDESGMPKERFSAEFPKEGPSILRIQQVVRGDSAAYFCASSPRQDRNQPQHFGDGTRLSIL.

The chain couples TRBV11-2 to TRBJ1-3; unclear D gene. From germline, CDR1 is SGHAT and CDR2 FQNNGV. V lost 5 bases, J lost 0 bases, and 11 bases lay in between. The CDR3 extends over 15 amino acids. Here the CDR3 DNA reads TGTGCCAGCAGCCCCTCGAGAGGCTCTGGAAACACCATATATTTT. Its protein is CASSPSRGSGNTIYF.

CDR3 amino acids: CASSQDRGRLSKETQYF. The CDR3 region has the DNA TGCGCCAGCAGCCAAGATCGAGGTCGCTTAAGTAAAGAGACCCAGTACTTC. The chain joins TRBV4-1 to TRBJ2-5; D unresolved. CDR3 length equals 17 residues. V was shortened by 0 bases and J by 3 bases, with 17 bases between the two germline ends. Germline lookup yields CDR1 MGHRA and CDR2 YSYEKL.

The CDR3 protein is CASSEFGLSSGANVLTF. The CDR3 DNA is TGTGCCAGCAGTGAATTCGGGTTAAGCTCTGGGGCCAACGTCCTGACTTTC. The chain recombines TRBV6-1 with TRBJ2-6; D gene uncertain. V was shortened by 2 bases and J by 0 bases, with 11 bases between the two germline ends. The CDR3 is made up of 17 amino acids. Germline V gene data show CDR1 as MNHNS and CDR2 as SASEGT.

In DNA form, the CDR3 reads TGTGCCAGCAGACAATCCACCGTCACAGATACGCAGTATTTT. Translated, it gives CASRQSTVTDTQYF. The rearrangement uses TRBV25-1 and TRBJ2-3; D call uncertain. Trimming stripped 6 bases from V and 2 bases from J, with 12 bases between. In germline, CDR1 is MGHDK, CDR2 SYGVNS. The CDR3 contains 14 residues.

V usage is TRBV5-1 and J usage is TRBJ2-3, with 9 bases fitting TRBD2. The CDR3 has 15 amino acids. V shed 10 bases and J 5 bases; nucleotides not matched to a gene: 14. Germline V gene sequence: CDR1 SGHRS, CDR2 YFSETQ. The CDR3 DNA is TGCGCCGCCCGGACGGGCGGGGGGGCTGGAGATACGCAGTATTTT. Protein product: CAARTGGGAGDTQYF.

The CDR3 is CASSLSDEQFF. In DNA, the CDR3 is TGTGCCAGCAGCTTATCCGATGAGCAGTTCTTC. This chain joins TRBV5-6 and TRBJ2-1; no definite D call. V was clipped by 2 bases and J by 8 bases, with 5 bases between them. Looked up from germline, CDR1 is SGHDT and CDR2 is YYEEEE. CDR3 size: 11 residues. Full variable domain (remainder filled in from reference TRBV5-6 and TRBJ2-1): DAGVTQSPTHLIKTRGQQVTLRCSPKSGHDTVSWYQQALGQGPQFIFQYYEEEERQRGNFPDRFSGHQFPNYSSELNVNALLLGDSALYLCASSLSDEQFFGPGTRLTVL.

The rearrangement uses TRBV18 and TRBJ1-2; 9 nucleotides match TRBD1. Germline lookup yields CDR1 KGHSH and CDR2 LQKENI. The V and J ends lost 1 base and 2 bases, in that order; junction bases with no gene match: 8. This CDR3 spans 17 amino acids. Here the CDR3 reads CASSPLPGQGGNYGYTF. CDR3 sequence (DNA): TGTGCCAGCTCACCACTGCCGGGACAGGGAGGGAACTATGGCTACACCTTC.

V usage is TRBV5-8 and J usage is TRBJ2-5; D call uncertain. Germline CDR1 is SGHTS and CDR2 is YDEGEE. The CDR3 runs 13 residues. V lost 1 base, J lost 0 bases, and 4 bases lay in between. The CDR3 region is CASSLQDQETQYF. The DNA of the CDR3 is TGTGCCAGCAGCTTGCAGGACCAAGAGACCCAGTACTTC.

This clone turned up a few times. The chain is built from TRBV11-2 and TRBJ2-5; 8 nucleotides align to TRBD2. CDR1 SGHAT and CDR2 FQNNGV come from the germline V gene. The V gene end was trimmed by 5 bases and the J gene end by 5 bases; junction bases not matched to a gene: 10. This CDR3 has 15 amino acids. The CDR3 here is CASSPLGGAGETQYF. The CDR3 DNA follows: TGTGCCAGCAGCCCCCTCGGGGGGGCCGGGGAGACCCAGTACTTC.

The chain is built from TRBV5-6 and TRBJ2-3, with 8 bases identical to TRBD1. The germline CDR1 and CDR2 sequences are SGHDT and YYEEEE. V lost 0 bases to trimming and J lost 0 bases; unmatched junction nucleotides: 6. This CDR3 region has 17 residues. The CDR3 sequence is CASSLGPQGASTDTQYF. The DNA of the CDR3 is TGTGCCAGCAGCTTGGGCCCCCAGGGGGCTAGCACAGATACGCAGTATTTT.

The V gene is TRBV21-1, the J gene TRBJ1-1. TRBV21-1 is listed as a pseudogene. This CDR3 contains 14 residues. DNA for the CDR3: TGTGCCAGCAGCAAAGGGGGGGGGCTCACTGAAGCTTTCTTT. Its translation is CASSKGGGLTEAFF.